This T cell receptor (beta chain) emerged from a study of T cell repertoires in cytomegalovirus infection. Study-level points and caveats: HLA-C-restricted CMV clonotypes gave the most frequent clonotype in two of eight donors.

A note on this clonotype: What it binds is not known.

Using its own MiXCR run on the reads, TCRdb lists one record per CDR3 protein. The data show 200,000 or so distinct CDR3 sequences, 28% seen once. The V gene lost 2 bases and the J gene lost 2 bases, with 13 bases spanning the gap. The CDR3 has 15 residues. Per germline, CDR1 SGHNT and CDR2 YYREEE (reference sequence). This chain links TRBV5-4 with TRBJ1-2; D perhaps matches TRBD1 (6 bases). The sequencing input was PBMCs. This TCR came from a human donor in good health (CMV status not recorded). Some clones in this sample may be carry-over from other donors' samples. The CDR3 sequence: CASSLQGSGNYGYTF. CDR3 coding DNA: TGTGCCAGCAGCTTACAGGGTTCAGGGAACTATGGCTACACCTTC.